This T cell receptor beta chain is from a study of regulatory T cells in long-lasting Graves disease. In the study overall: Treatment with antithyroid drugs for over 5 years, together with positive TSH receptor antibodies, meant persistent Graves' disease. Overall study results and limits: The study found lower TCR diversity in persistent Graves' patients than in newly diagnosed ones. Those with persistent disease had in common more public clonotypes (about 2,700) than new patients (approximately 1,000).

This clonotype was seen more than once but under ten times. The antigen remains unidentified. V lost 1 base to trimming and J lost 1 base, with 8 bases between them. CDR1 and CDR2 from the germline V gene are SGHDN and FVKESK. This CDR3 is 14 amino acids long. Assembly of TCR beta libraries relied on iRepertoire HTBI primers together with Arm-PCR of CDR3 regions. TCRdb re-called the multiplex PCR reads with MiXCR, one entry per CDR3 protein. The sample holds a few hundred thousand distinct CDR3 sequences, 20% to 30% seen once. As for time point: persistent/refractory GD, antithyroid drugs over 5 years with positive TRAb. The TCR library used RNA extracted from PBMCs.

This receptor was identified in a female donor with Graves disease. The material sequenced was peripheral blood mononuclear cells (PBMCs), taken when the disease was refractory, from a patient treated with antithyroid drugs. The genes are TRBV14 and TRBJ2-7; unclear D gene. The CDR3 nucleotides read TGTGCCAGCAGCCAAGTGATCGGATCCTACGAGCAGTACTTC. It is translated as CASSQVIGSYEQYF.